Each of the 2 T cell receptor beta chains below was sequenced from the same sample in a study of blood T cell repertoires in COVID-19. Here immunoSEQ multiplex PCR was the method, and the copy in TCRdb shows in-frame clones only, minus some. Found here are about 150,000 clones, 80% to 90% of them singletons; the top ten hold under 9.5%. Sequences were obtained from PBMCs or T cells enriched from blood (not recorded which). The receptors stem from a man aged 50 to 59 who had recovered from COVID-19.

In this sample, this clone turned up many times. V and J are TRBV5-1 and TRBJ2-3; D not resolved. V was pared by 0 bases and J by 1 base, with 3 bases between. The germline V gene has CDR1 SGHRS and CDR2 YFSETQ. CDR3 length: 13 amino acids. In nucleotides, the CDR3 is TGCGCCAGCAGCTTGGTCGGCACAGATACGCAGTATTTT. Amino acids: CASSLVGTDTQYF.

A single count supports this clone. The chain couples TRBV9 to TRBJ2-1; maybe TRBD1 (5 bases). Trimming took 0 bases from V and 8 from J, leaving 12 bases between them. The CDR3 sequence is 14 residues long. The germline V gene encodes CDR1 SGDLS and CDR2 YYNGEE. This CDR3 reads CASSVGPGSYEQFF. The CDR3 DNA is TGTGCCAGCAGCGTAGGGCCAGGGTCGTATGAGCAGTTCTTC.